This T cell receptor (beta chain) was sequenced for a study of blood T cells in healthy people across ages. Findings of the study overall: Higher diversity, along with more naive CD4+ cells, distinguished long-lived donors from aged donors. Estimates based on one million T cells were treated as lower bounds. Reliance upon unsorted PBMCs precluded definitive naive versus antigen-experienced comparison.

Remarks on this clonotype: Antigen unknown.

Then a second PCR, running roughly 7 to 11 cycles, was carried out with a sample-barcoded 5' primer and a J-beta primer mix. A 12-random-nucleotide template-switch adaptor tagged each cDNA molecule. TCRdb ran MiXCR on the 5' RACE reads and lists one entry per CDR3 protein. Seen here are nearly 800,000 distinct CDR3 sequences, roughly 56% observed once, and the top ten hold roughly 25%. The CDR3 covers 17 residues. With 2 bases clipped from V and 1 base from J, the junction kept 3 bases outside the gene matches. Germline assignment: CDR1 MNHEY and CDR2 SVGAGI. The source is a man aged 40-55 years in good health. The genes are TRBV6-5 and TRBJ2-4; 12 nucleotides align to TRBD2. The sample consisted of blood. The CDR3 DNA reads TGTGCCAGCAGTTACCTGCTAGCGGGGGGGGCCAAAAACATTCAGTACTTC. This gives the protein CASSYLLAGGAKNIQYF.